Presented here are 26 T cell receptor beta chains from one specimen sequenced in a study of T cells in Graves' hyperthyroidism and ophthalmopathy. The TCR beta CDR3 regions underwent amplification using RNA transcripts as the source. The HTBI primer set served for first-round RT-PCR of the TCR CDR3. TCRdb reprocessed the multiplex PCR reads with MiXCR, giving one entry per CDR3 protein. The table records approximately 270,000 distinct CDR3 sequences, more than 12% of them present only once. The specimen was blood. These receptors were obtained from a woman between 40 and 50 years old with Graves' hyperthyroidism that later progressed to Graves' ophthalmopathy.

This chain links TRBV6-1 with TRBJ1-5; no clear D gene. V lost 3 bases and J lost 2, with 11 bases in between. The germline gives CDR1 MNHNS, CDR2 SASEGT. This CDR3 has 15 amino acids. CDR3 sequence (DNA): TGTGCCAGCAGTGATAAAGGACTTGGCAATCAGCCCCAGCATTTT. Its protein product is CASSDKGLGNQPQHF.

The chain combines TRBV7-6 with TRBJ2-1; a weak D match, TRBD2 (5 bases). Germline CDR1 and CDR2: SGHVS and FNYEAQ. V lost 5 bases to trimming and J lost 3 bases, with 17 bases between them. The CDR3 has 16 amino acids. The CDR3 sequence is CASSQMSPGVYNEQFF. CDR3 DNA sequence: TGTGCCAGCAGCCAGATGAGTCCCGGGGTCTACAATGAGCAGTTCTTC. The whole variable domain, remainder taken from reference TRBV7-6 and TRBJ2-1, is GAGVSQSPRYKVTKRGQDVALRCDPISGHVSLYWYRQALGQGPEFLTYFNYEAQQDKSGLPNDRFSAERPEGSISTLTIQRTEQRDSAMYRCASSQMSPGVYNEQFFGPGTRLTVL.

This clonotype has only a few counts. A much more abundant neighbour one base away suggests this may be a read error. The V and J genes are TRBV2 and TRBJ2-2; possible D gene TRBD2, 6 bases. Germline CDR1 SNHLY, CDR2 FYNNEI. The CDR3 has 13 residues. CDR3 coding DNA: TGTGCCAGCAGTAGAGGACGTTTCGGGGGGCTGTTTTTT. Translated: CASSRGRFGGLFF.

This clonotype came up many times. The chain uses TRBV19 and TRBJ2-5; 8 nucleotides line up with TRBD1. V dropped 6 bases and J dropped 1; count of bases not matched to a gene: 7. The length of the CDR3 is 15 residues. Germline-derived CDR1 and CDR2 are LNHDA and SQIVND (reference sequence). CDR3 sequence (DNA): TGTGCCAGTAGCGACGGCGGGACAGGCCAAGAGACCCAGTACTTC. Its protein product is CASSDGGTGQETQYF. Full variable domain (remainder filled in from reference TRBV19 and TRBJ2-5): DGGITQSPKYLFRKEGQNVTLSCEQNLNHDAMYWYRQDPGQGLRLIYYSQIVNDFQKGDIAEGYSVSREKKESFPLTVTSAQKNPTAFYLCASSDGGTGQETQYFGPGTRLLVL.

This clonotype was counted at least ten times. The chain has TRBV3-1 and TRBJ1-1; no firm D call. Germline lookup yields CDR1 LGHDT and CDR2 YNNKEL (reference sequence). V gave up 3 bases and J gave up 11 bases, with 13 bases separating them. The CDR3 has 12 residues. The CDR3 DNA reads as TGTGCCAGCAGCCAGGGAGGTAGCGGGGCTTTCTTT. Encoded protein: CASSQGGSGAFF.

This clonotype was recorded at least ten times. The CDR3 DNA reads TGCGCCAGCAGGGGTACAGGGGTGGGGGAAAAACTGTTTTTT. It yields the protein CASRGTGVGEKLFF. J is TRBJ1-4 and V is TRBV4-1, with 7 positions matching TRBD1. CDR3 length: 14 residues. J lost 8 bases, V lost 6 bases, and 9 bases had no gene match. The germline gives CDR1 MGHRA, CDR2 YSYEKL.

This clonotype was seen ten or more times. The chain joins TRBV5-8 to TRBJ1-2, with D unclear. The germline CDR1 and CDR2 sequences are SGHTS and YDEGEE. V was clipped by 0 bases and J by 8 bases, with 8 bases between them. The CDR3 contains 12 residues. The CDR3 spells CASSLEGSGYTF. The CDR3 DNA is TGTGCCAGCAGCTTGGAGGGCAGCGGCTACACCTTC. Complete variable domain (other parts from reference TRBV5-8 and TRBJ1-2): EAGVTQSPTHLIKTRGQQATLRCSPISGHTSVYWYQQALGLGLQFLLWYDEGEERNRGNFPPRFSGRQFPNYSSELNVNALELEDSALYLCASSLEGSGYTFGSGTRLTVV.

This clonotype was recorded a few times. This chain uses TRBV5-1 with TRBJ2-3; a weak D match, TRBD2 (5 bases). The CDR3 sequence is 14 residues long. V shed 4 bases and J shed 5 bases, with 14 bases lying between them. CDR1 SGHRS and CDR2 YFSETQ come from the germline V gene. The chain's CDR3 is CASSPGSAEDTQYF. CDR3 bases: TGCGCCAGCAGCCCGGGATCTGCTGAAGATACGCAGTATTTT.

There are many counts of this clonotype. The V and J genes are TRBV28 and TRBJ1-5; 8 nucleotides align to TRBD1. Germline values: CDR1 MDHEN, CDR2 SYDVKM. This CDR3 region has 19 residues. Trimming at V came to 3 bases and at J to 1 base, leaving 14 bases not matched to a gene. CDR3 sequence: CASSFFRAGGPKSNQPQHF. Here the CDR3 DNA reads TGTGCCAGCAGTTTTTTTAGGGCAGGGGGCCCGAAGAGCAATCAGCCCCAGCATTTT.

A few counts support this clonotype. A read error may explain this, as a much larger clone is one base away. This chain joins TRBV5-8 and TRBJ1-1, with 8 bases that match TRBD1. With V trimmed by 5 bases and J by 1 base, 7 bases remained unmatched. Germline loops: CDR1 SGHTS, CDR2 YDEGEE. The length of the CDR3 is 15 residues. The CDR3 loop reads CASRRGGTGNTEAFF. CDR3 coding DNA: TGTGCCAGCAGGCGCGGCGGGACAGGGAACACTGAAGCTTTCTTT. The full variable domain, completed using reference TRBV5-8 and TRBJ1-1, is EAGVTQSPTHLIKTRGQQATLRCSPISGHTSVYWYQQALGLGLQFLLWYDEGEERNRGNFPPRFSGRQFPNYSSELNVNALELEDSALYLCASRRGGTGNTEAFFGQGTRLTVV.

This clonotype showed up just a few times. The chain is built from TRBV9 and TRBJ2-1, with TRBD1 matching over 8 bases. The germline gives CDR1 SGDLS, CDR2 YYNGEE. Germline trimming cut 4 bases from V and 5 bases from J; bases unmatched to any gene: 11. The CDR3 has 16 residues. CDR3 region: CASSPKTGTGDNEQFF. In DNA form, the CDR3 reads TGTGCCAGCAGCCCCAAGACCGGGACAGGAGACAATGAGCAGTTCTTC.

Many counts were recorded for this clonotype. This sequence joins TRBV20-1 and TRBJ1-1; the D is unclear. The CDR3 extends over 14 amino acids. Trimming removed 0 bases at V and 4 bases at J, with 12 bases between. Per germline, CDR1 DFQATT and CDR2 SNEGSKA (reference sequence). The chain's CDR3 is CSARDLGPGTEAFF. DNA for the CDR3: TGCAGTGCTAGAGATCTAGGGCCGGGCACTGAAGCTTTCTTT.

This clonotype was seen a handful of times. The genes are TRBV5-8 and TRBJ2-1; TRBD2 agrees at 11 bases. Germline V gene data show CDR1 as SGHTS and CDR2 as YDEGEE. V lost 0 bases, J lost 0 bases, and 5 bases stayed unmatched. The CDR3 covers 18 residues. This chain's CDR3 is CASSLGTSGPLSYNEQFF. The CDR3 DNA reads as TGTGCCAGCAGCTTGGGGACTAGCGGGCCTCTCTCCTACAATGAGCAGTTCTTC.

In its sample, this clonotype was seen many times. J is TRBJ2-2 and V is TRBV19, with a weak D call TRBD1 (5 bases). This CDR3 comprises 17 residues. Between the trimmed V and J ends, which lost 7 bases and 0 bases, there was a span of 18 bases. From germline, CDR1 is LNHDA and CDR2 SQIVND (reference sequence). The chain's CDR3 is CASTIHRSIANTGELFF. The CDR3 DNA follows: TGTGCCAGTACCATTCACAGGAGCATCGCGAACACCGGGGAGCTGTTTTTT. The whole variable domain, filled in from reference TRBV19 and TRBJ2-2, reads DGGITQSPKYLFRKEGQNVTLSCEQNLNHDAMYWYRQDPGQGLRLIYYSQIVNDFQKGDIAEGYSVSREKKESFPLTVTSAQKNPTAFYLCASTIHRSIANTGELFFGEGSRLTVL.

This clonotype occurred a few times. The chain links TRBV9 to TRBJ2-1; 12 nucleotides agree with TRBD2. The CDR3 covers 20 residues. Germline-derived CDR1 and CDR2 are SGDLS and YYNGEE. J gave up 0 bases and V 3 bases, and 13 bases lay outside the gene matches. CDR3 in amino acids: CASSAQPGLAGYSSYNEQFF. In DNA form, the CDR3 reads TGTGCCAGCAGCGCCCAACCGGGACTAGCGGGTTACAGCTCCTACAATGAGCAGTTCTTC. Together with reference TRBV9 and TRBJ2-1, the CDR3 gives the full variable domain: DSGVTQTPKHLITATGQRVTLRCSPRSGDLSVYWYQQSLDQGLQFLIQYYNGEERAKGNILERFSAQQFPDLHSELNLSSLELGDSALYFCASSAQPGLAGYSSYNEQFFGPGTRLTVL.

This clonotype came up many times. The chain combines TRBV28 with TRBJ1-1, with 7 bases fitting TRBD1. Germline CDR1 and CDR2: MDHEN and SYDVKM. V shed 8 bases, J shed 3 bases, and the junction held 18 bases outside the gene matches. The CDR3 is 17 amino acids. CDR3 protein: CASHPHIGGAVDTEAFF. The CDR3 bases are TGTGCCAGCCACCCCCATATAGGGGGCGCGGTGGACACTGAAGCTTTCTTT.

This clonotype has more than one count but fewer than ten. This sequence joins TRBV19 and TRBJ2-3; no firm D call. Germline V lookup: CDR1 LNHDA, CDR2 SQIVND (reference sequence). The CDR3 runs 15 residues. Trimming stripped 3 bases from V and 1 base from J, with 11 bases between. CDR3 region: CASSILATGTDTQYF. CDR3 DNA: TGTGCCAGTAGTATTTTGGCTACTGGCACAGATACGCAGTATTTT.

V and J are TRBV2 and TRBJ2-1; 11 bases match TRBD2. The length of the CDR3 is 14 residues. V lost 8 bases, J lost 9 bases, and 9 bases stayed unmatched. Germline CDR1 is SNHLY and CDR2 is FYNNEI. CDR3 sequence reads: CASSGLAGWSEQFF. In DNA form, the CDR3 reads TGTGCCAGCTCAGGACTAGCGGGTTGGAGTGAGCAGTTCTTC.

This clonotype was recorded many times. The chain couples TRBV5-6 to TRBJ1-1, with 9 bases lining up with TRBD1. J gave up 4 bases and V 4 bases, and 5 bases lay outside the gene matches. Germline V gene sequence: CDR1 SGHDT, CDR2 YYEEEE. The CDR3 sequence is 14 residues long. CDR3: CASSPETGGTEAFF. The CDR3 DNA sequence: TGTGCCAGCAGCCCAGAGACAGGGGGCACTGAAGCTTTCTTT.

This clonotype appeared many times. The chain links TRBV7-2 to TRBJ2-2; possibly TRBD2 for D (6 bases). Per germline, CDR1 SGHTA and CDR2 FQGNSA. This CDR3 region has 17 residues. V lost 6 bases, J lost 2 bases, and 19 bases lay in between. The CDR3 loop reads CASRPPWGGLNTGELFF. CDR3 DNA sequence: TGTGCCAGCAGACCACCCTGGGGAGGTCTTAACACCGGGGAGCTGTTTTTT.

This clonotype appeared many times. CDR3 in DNA: TGCAGTGCTAAGACAGGGGTAGGCCTAGCGGGGACGACTAGCACAGATACGCAGTATTTT. Translating gives CSAKTGVGLAGTTSTDTQYF. The chain joins TRBV20-1 to TRBJ2-3; tentative D call: TRBD2 (9 bases). Trimming stripped 4 bases from V and 0 bases from J, with 29 bases between. This CDR3 spans 20 amino acids. Germline values: CDR1 DFQATT, CDR2 SNEGSKA (reference sequence).

In its sample, this clonotype was seen many times. The rearrangement links TRBV12-3 or TRBV12-4 to TRBJ1-4; 11 nucleotides agree with TRBD1. V dropped 4 bases and J dropped 8; count of bases not matched to a gene: 3. The CDR3 is 14 residues long. CDR3 sequence (DNA): TGTGCCAGCAGTTCGGGACAGGGGGTCGAAAAACTGTTTTTT. This translates into CASSSGQGVEKLFF.

This clonotype was picked up many times. The CDR3 protein is CASRKKTGVGHTEAFF. The CDR3 DNA reads TGTGCCAGCAGAAAAAAAACGGGGGTGGGGCACACTGAAGCTTTCTTT. The chain links TRBV27 to TRBJ1-1; maybe TRBD1 (5 bases). The germline V gene encodes CDR1 MNHEY and CDR2 SMNVEV (reference sequence). The ends were cut back, 6 bases at V and 3 bases at J, with 20 bases in the middle. CDR3 size: 16 residues.

This clonotype was seen a few times. The V call is TRBV29-1, the J call TRBJ2-1, with 7 bases fitting TRBD2. There are 15 residues in the CDR3. Trimming cost V 6 bases and J 0 bases; bases outside gene matches: 8. CDR1 and CDR2 from the germline V gene are SQVTM and ANQGSEA. The CDR3: CSVAGTTRSYNEQFF. CDR3 in DNA: TGCAGCGTCGCCGGGACTACCCGCTCCTACAATGAGCAGTTCTTC.

This clonotype occurred a few times. This chain links TRBV4-1 with TRBJ2-2, with D possibly matching TRBD1 (5 bases). This CDR3 is 14 amino acids long. Trimming shortened V by 0 bases and J by 4 bases, and 6 bases separated the two germline ends. The germline CDR1 and CDR2 sequences are MGHRA and YSYEKL. CDR3 sequence (DNA): TGCGCCAGCAGCCAAGATCAGGGCACCGGGGAGCTGTTTTTT. Its translation: CASSQDQGTGELFF.

A note on this clonotype: The missing conserved phenylalanine or tryptophan at the end of this CDR3 makes a read error likely. V usage is TRBV3-1 and J usage is TRBJ2-5; D is ambiguous. The CDR3 contains 16 residues. V lost 3 bases to trimming and J lost 1 base, with 15 bases between them. Germline V gives CDR1 LGHDT, CDR2 YNNKEL (reference sequence). CDR3: CASSHALWAAQETQYS. Written as DNA, the CDR3 is TGTGCCAGCAGCCACGCCTTGTGGGCCGCCCAAGAGACCCAGTACTCC.